This is a list of T cell receptor beta chains from one sample in a study of a mutant IDH1 vaccine in newly diagnosed glioma. Sequencing used immunoSEQ multiplex PCR; TCRdb keeps in-frame clones, though not all of them. The table has about 130,000 clones, around 80% seen once. Their antigens remain unidentified. This material consisted of PBMCs, taken from a glioma patient whose treatment included an IDH1 peptide vaccine. The receptor source for this set is a man aged 40-55 years with glioma. CDR3s include the opening cysteine and the closing phenylalanine or tryptophan. D genes are given only for firm matches. Only some rows state a clone size, as once, few, many or a class for expanded clones.

d_call	j_call	v_call	clone_size	cdr3_nt	cdr3_aa
TRBD2	TRBJ2-1	TRBV10-3	NA	TGTGCCATCAGTGCTGTTAGCGGGGGCAATGAGCAGTTCTTC	CAISAVSGGNEQFF
NA	TRBJ1-2	TRBV15	NA	TGTGCCACCAGCAGAGATGCAGAGCCTGGAGGGTATGGCTACACCTTC	CATSRDAEPGGYGYTF
NA	TRBJ1-2	TRBV6-1	NA	TGTGCCAGCAGTCCGGCGGTTCGCTCCTATGGCTACACCTTC	CASSPAVRSYGYTF
TRBD2	TRBJ2-7	TRBV30	NA	TGTGCCTGCAGACTAGCGGGGGGGCCGGGGGAGCAGTACTTC	CACRLAGGPGEQYF
TRBD1	TRBJ1-1	TRBV5-6	once	TGTGCCAGCAGCTGGGGACAGGGGAACACTGAAGCTTTCTTT	CASSWGQGNTEAFF
TRBD2	TRBJ2-7	TRBV19	NA	TGTGCCAGTAGTGTAGGACTAGCGGGAGTTGACGAGCAGTACTTC	CASSVGLAGVDEQYF
NA	TRBJ2-3	TRBV18	NA	TGTGCCAGCTCACTGTCTCTAAGCGGTTTGTCAGATACGCAGTATTTT	CASSLSLSGLSDTQYF
NA	TRBJ2-1	TRBV5-1	NA	TGCGCCAGCAGTCCGACCGCCGGCTCCTACAATGAGCAGTTCTTC	CASSPTAGSYNEQFF
NA	TRBJ1-6	TRBV10-3	few	TGTGCCATCAGTGATGTGGGTGGTGATTCACCCCTCCACTTT	CAISDVGGDSPLHF
NA	TRBJ1-4	TRBV7-9	NA	TGTGCCAGCAGCTTCCCGGGAGATGCAACTAATGAAAAACTGTTTTTT	CASSFPGDATNEKLFF
NA	TRBJ2-1	TRBV5-1	NA	TGCGCCAGCAGGGAGGGATCGGTTAGCTCCTACAATGAGCAGTTCTTC	CASREGSVSSYNEQFF
NA	TRBJ2-3	TRBV11-3	NA	TGTGCCAGCAGCTTAGACACAGATACGCAGTATTTT	CASSLDTDTQYF
TRBD1	TRBJ1-6	TRBV25-1	NA	TGTGCCAGCAGGCCCGGGACAGGGAGTAATTCACCCCTCCACTTT	CASRPGTGSNSPLHF
TRBD1	TRBJ1-2	TRBV6-1	NA	TGTGCCAGCAGTGAAGGGACAGGAAGGACACATACTTTC	CASSEGTGRTHTF
NA	TRBJ1-6	TRBV4-1	NA	TGCGCCAGCAGCCTTCTTGGAGGTAATAATTCACCCCTCCACTTT	CASSLLGGNNSPLHF
TRBD1	TRBJ1-1	TRBV4-2	NA	TGTGCCAGCAGCCAAGACGTCGAACAGGGGGGCACTGAAGCTTTCTTT	CASSQDVEQGGTEAFF
NA	TRBJ2-1	TRBV29-1	NA	TGCAGCGTTGAACTGGGGATGGGATACAATGAGCAGTTCTTC	CSVELGMGYNEQFF
NA	TRBJ2-7	TRBV5-1	NA	TGCGCCAGCAGCTTGGCGACAGGGTCGGGGGCCGAGCAGTACTTC	CASSLATGSGAEQYF
NA	TRBJ2-1	TRBV18	NA	TGTGCCAGCTCACCGCTTGGGTCAAGGATCAATGAGCAGTTCTTC	CASSPLGSRINEQFF
NA	TRBJ2-1	TRBV7-9	NA	TGTGCCAGCAGCTTAGACGGGAGCCCCAGGAATGAGCAGTTCTTC	CASSLDGSPRNEQFF
NA	TRBJ1-5	TRBV4-3	NA	TGCGCCAGCAGCCAAGATCTCCCCGGCAGGGTGGGCAATCAGCCCCAGCATTTT	CASSQDLPGRVGNQPQHF
NA	TRBJ2-3	TRBV6-6	NA	TGTGCCAGTCGCCGAGAGGGAGTTGGGTCAGATACGCAGTATTTT	CASRREGVGSDTQYF
NA	TRBJ1-5	TRBV27	NA	TGTGCCAGCAGCTCCTGGGATAGCAATCAGCCCCAGCATTTT	CASSSWDSNQPQHF
TRBD2	TRBJ2-1	TRBV4-3	NA	TGCGCCAGCAGCCAAGATTGGGCGGGGGGGGCAGGTGAGCAGTTCTTC	CASSQDWAGGAGEQFF
NA	TRBJ2-5	TRBV5-1	NA	TGCGCCAGCAGGGTGGGGGGACCCGGGCAAGAGACCCAGTACTTC	CASRVGGPGQETQYF
NA	TRBJ1-2	TRBV5-1	few	TGCGCCAGCAGCGTCGACAGGTTAACCTATGGCTACACCTTC	CASSVDRLTYGYTF
NA	TRBJ1-2	TRBV27	NA	TGTGCCAGCAGTTTCAGGGGACCGACTAACTATGGCTACACCTTC	CASSFRGPTNYGYTF
NA	TRBJ2-1	TRBV7-2	once	TGTGCCAGCAGCTTGGGGCGGCAGCAGTTCTTC	CASSLGRQQFF
NA	TRBJ1-3	TRBV10-3	NA	TGTGCCATCAGTGAGAGTGGAAACACCATATATTTT	CAISESGNTIYF
NA	TRBJ2-1	TRBV19	once	TGTGCCAGTAGTATAGCTCAGGGGCTGATACGCCATGAGCAGTTCTTC	CASSIAQGLIRHEQFF
TRBD1	TRBJ1-4	TRBV2	NA	TGTGCCTGCCGGGAGGGACAGGTTGGGTCTTTTGAAAAACTGTTTTTT	CACREGQVGSFEKLFF
NA	TRBJ1-2	TRBV5-4	NA	TGTGCCAGCAGTTTGGGCCGCTACCTGGGCGGCTACACCTTC	CASSLGRYLGGYTF
NA	TRBJ1-5	TRBV10-3	NA	TGTGCCATCAGTGAAGGGCAGAGTGGTCAGCCCCAGCATTTT	CAISEGQSGQPQHF
NA	TRBJ2-1	TRBV5-1	NA	TGCGCCAGCGCCCCCTCGGCGGCGGCCTCCTACAATGAGCAGTTCTTC	CASAPSAAASYNEQFF
NA	TRBJ2-5	TRBV5-1	NA	TGCGCCAGCAGCTTGGGAGGTGGGGAGACCCAGTACTTC	CASSLGGGETQYF
NA	TRBJ2-2	TRBV7-9	NA	TGTGCCAGCAGCCACCCCGAGTCCTACACCGGGGAGCTGTTTTTT	CASSHPESYTGELFF
NA	TRBJ2-3	TRBV7-3	NA	TGTGCCAGCAGCCCTGGACCTTCCACGTGGACAGATACGCAGTATTTT	CASSPGPSTWTDTQYF
NA	TRBJ1-4	TRBV5-5	NA	TGTGCCAGCAGCCAAGATCCCACCTTAGGACGAGCTGAAAAACTGTTTTTT	CASSQDPTLGRAEKLFF
NA	TRBJ2-7	TRBV5-4	NA	TGTGCCAGCAGCTCCCCGACAGGCCTTGAGCAGTACTTC	CASSSPTGLEQYF
NA	TRBJ2-2	TRBV6-5	NA	TGTGCCAGCAGTTACTCGGGTGGGAGATTCGGGGAGCTGTTTTTT	CASSYSGGRFGELFF
NA	TRBJ1-2	TRBV6-6	NA	TGTGCCAGCAGTGCAACAGGGTATCTACTAAATGGCTACACCTTC	CASSATGYLLNGYTF
TRBD2	TRBJ2-5	TRBV7-2	NA	TGTGCCAGCAGCTTCCCGGGAGGGGTGCAGACCCAGTACTTC	CASSFPGGVQTQYF
NA	TRBJ2-7	TRBV5-4	NA	TGTGCCAGCAGCTTGGACAGAGACTACGAGCAGTACTTC	CASSLDRDYEQYF
TRBD1	TRBJ1-2	TRBV18	few	TGTGCCAGCTCACCGCAGGGGGTGCGTGGCTACACCTTC	CASSPQGVRGYTF
NA	TRBJ1-5	TRBV5-6	few	TGTGCCAGCAGCTTGGCCCGAGGGGCGGGGGATAGCAATCAGCCCCAGCATTTT	CASSLARGAGDSNQPQHF
NA	TRBJ1-1	TRBV4-3	NA	TGCGCCAGCAGTCCTTCTCAAATTCGGGCTGAAGCTTTCTTT	CASSPSQIRAEAFF
NA	TRBJ2-1	TRBV7-2	NA	TGTGCCAGCATTCCGGACACCTCCTACAATGAGCAGTTCTTC	CASIPDTSYNEQFF
TRBD2	TRBJ2-1	TRBV19	NA	TGTGCCAGTAGTATATTGGCTAGCGGGCCCAATGAGCAGTTCTTC	CASSILASGPNEQFF